These 26 T cell receptor beta chains came from one sample sequenced in a study of T-cell reconstitution after alpha-beta-depleted transplantation in children. Unique molecular identifiers were incorporated during preparation of the TCRbeta library. Each CDR3 protein gets one entry after TCRdb re-called the PCR reads with MiXCR. This sample has about 110,000 distinct CDR3 sequences, with 6.4% found just once. The sequences come from PBMCs, mostly from graft donor cells, collected 360 days after TCRalphabeta/CD19-depleted stem cell transplant. Receptors were obtained from a male patient between 2 and 15 years old who had a stem cell transplant for acute lymphoblastic leukemia, so the T cells may come from the graft donor.

In its sample, this clonotype was seen many times. This chain uses TRBV20-1 with TRBJ2-7; D perhaps matches TRBD1 (6 bases). Germline CDR1 and CDR2: DFQATT and SNEGSKA (reference sequence). Trimming shortened V by 0 bases and J by 4 bases, and 13 bases separated the two germline ends. This CDR3 is 14 amino acids long. The CDR3 region is CSARESGTPYEQYF. The CDR3 bases are TGCAGTGCTAGAGAGTCCGGGACACCTTACGAGCAGTACTTC.

This clonotype was counted only a few times. The chain uses TRBV6-1 and TRBJ1-6; D gene uncertain. V lost 3 bases and J lost 14, with 17 bases in between. CDR1 and CDR2 (germline): MNHNS, SASEGT. CDR3 length: 14 residues. CDR3 DNA sequence: TGTGCCAGCAGTGATACGGCCGTTGGGTGGGCCCTCCACTTT. Amino acid sequence: CASSDTAVGWALHF.

This clonotype was seen repeatedly, ten times or more. This chain connects TRBV5-6 to TRBJ2-7, with TRBD2 matching over 7 bases. Unmatched junction bases numbered 5, after V lost 5 bases and J lost 6 bases. The CDR3 is 12 amino acids. The germline gives CDR1 SGHDT, CDR2 YYEEEE. The CDR3 here is CASRGGQGEQYF. CDR3 bases: TGTGCCAGCAGGGGAGGGCAGGGCGAGCAGTACTTC. Supplemented by reference TRBV5-6 and TRBJ2-7, the full variable domain reads DAGVTQSPTHLIKTRGQQVTLRCSPKSGHDTVSWYQQALGQGPQFIFQYYEEEERQRGNFPDRFSGHQFPNYSSELNVNALLLGDSALYLCASRGGQGEQYFGPGTRLTVT.

This clonotype appeared many times. V usage is TRBV11-2 and J usage is TRBJ2-1; D not resolved. Deletions cut 0 bases from V and 12 bases from J, with 18 bases between. CDR3 size: 15 residues. Germline CDR1 reads SGHAT; CDR2 reads FQNNGV. The CDR3 spells CASSLDKPVAALQFF. In nucleotides, the CDR3 is TGTGCCAGCAGCTTAGATAAACCGGTGGCTGCCCTGCAGTTCTTC. The full variable domain, rest sourced from reference TRBV11-2 and TRBJ2-1, is EAGVAQSPRYKIIEKRQSVAFWCNPISGHATLYWYQQILGQGPKLLIQFQNNGVVDDSQLPKDRFSAERLKGVDSTLKIQPAKLEDSAVYLCASSLDKPVAALQFFGPGTRLTVL.

There are many counts of this clonotype. CDR3 DNA: TGCGCCAGCAGTAGACGGTGGCCTGAGCAGTTCTTC. Amino acids: CASSRRWPEQFF. The chain couples TRBV10-2 to TRBJ2-1, with no clear D. The CDR3 has 12 amino acids. The V gene lost 5 bases and the J gene lost 9 bases, with 11 bases spanning the gap. Looked up from germline, CDR1 is WSHSY and CDR2 is SAAADI.

The sample holds many counts of this clonotype. The chain combines TRBV12-5 with TRBJ2-2; 11 bases match TRBD2. The CDR3 is made up of 15 amino acids. Germline trimming cut 6 bases from V and 4 bases from J; bases unmatched to any gene: 4. Germline V gene data show CDR1 as LGHNT and CDR2 as FRNRAP. Here the CDR3 DNA reads TGTGCTAGTGGACTACTAGCGGGGGCCACCGGGGAGCTGTTTTTT. Translating it yields CASGLLAGATGELFF.

This clonotype has a count of ten or more. This chain connects TRBV7-2 to TRBJ2-5, with TRBD1 identical over 7 bases. J gave up 2 bases and V 5 bases, and 11 bases lay outside the gene matches. Germline assignment: CDR1 SGHTA and CDR2 FQGNSA. There are 16 residues in the CDR3. The CDR3 loop is CASSLRQGRLQETQYF. The CDR3 region has the DNA TGTGCCAGCAGCCTAAGACAGGGCCGCCTTCAAGAGACCCAGTACTTC.

The rearrangement joins TRBV30 to TRBJ2-7, with TRBD2 identical over 7 bases. Trimming cost V 5 bases and J 12 bases; bases outside gene matches: 10. Germline values: CDR1 GTSNPN, CDR2 SVGIG (reference sequence). The CDR3 sequence is 11 residues long. CDR3 DNA: TGTGCCTGGCTGAAGGGAGGGCTGAGGTACTTC. Translating it yields CAWLKGGLRYF.

The chain joins TRBV6-1 to TRBJ1-6; 8 positions match TRBD1. The CDR3 runs 16 residues. Germline V gene data show CDR1 as MNHNS and CDR2 as SASEGT. The V and J ends lost 4 bases and 9 bases, in that order; junction bases with no gene match: 11. The CDR3 bases are TGTGCCAGCAGTGCTCACCCCGGGACAGGTACTTCACCCCTCCACTTT. Translation: CASSAHPGTGTSPLHF.

This clonotype was observed many times. V usage is TRBV29-1 and J usage is TRBJ2-2, with D possibly being TRBD1 (5 bases). The V and J ends lost 5 bases and 12 bases respectively, with 13 bases between them. Germline V gives CDR1 SQVTM, CDR2 ANQGSEA. This CDR3 is built from 11 residues. The CDR3 here is CSVKTQGKLFF. The CDR3 DNA sequence: TGCAGCGTTAAAACCCAGGGAAAGCTGTTTTTT.

This clonotype was recorded at least ten times. The V call is TRBV7-9, the J call TRBJ2-3, with a tentative D call TRBD2 (5 bases). V lost 6 bases, J lost 4 bases, and 8 bases lay in between. The germline CDR1 and CDR2 sequences are SEHNR and FQNEAQ (reference sequence). The CDR3 covers 12 residues. The CDR3 sequence: CASRGSADTQYF. In DNA form, the CDR3 reads TGTGCCAGCAGAGGGAGCGCAGATACGCAGTATTTT.

This clonotype was recorded many times. The chain links TRBV29-1 to TRBJ2-1; 9 positions agree with TRBD2. The CDR3 totals 14 residues. Germline V gene sequence: CDR1 SQVTM, CDR2 ANQGSEA. CDR3 DNA: TGCAGTGATCATAGCGGGAGCACCTACAATGAGCAGTTCTTC. Amino acids: CSDHSGSTYNEQFF.

This clonotype was counted many times. This chain connects TRBV25-1 to TRBJ1-5, with D tentatively TRBD1 (5 bases). Germline V lookup: CDR1 MGHDK, CDR2 SYGVNS. Trimming took 2 bases from V and 5 from J, leaving 10 bases between them. The CDR3 extends over 14 amino acids. In nucleotides, the CDR3 is TGTGCCAGCAGTGAAGGGGGGAAATATCAGCCCCAGCATTTT. Protein sequence: CASSEGGKYQPQHF.

This clonotype has at least ten counts. This chain joins TRBV5-6 and TRBJ2-5; a possible D gene is TRBD1 (6 bases). Germline V gene sequence: CDR1 SGHDT, CDR2 YYEEEE. CDR3 length: 16 residues. Between the trimmed V and J ends, which lost 3 bases and 4 bases, there was a span of 19 bases. This CDR3 reads CASSSATDSGGETQYF. In DNA, the CDR3 is TGTGCCAGCAGCTCAGCCACGGACAGCGGAGGAGAGACCCAGTACTTC.

The genes are TRBV20-1 and TRBJ2-5, with unresolved D. V was shortened by 4 bases and J by 9 bases, with 9 bases between the two germline ends. The CDR3 runs to 10 residues. CDR1 and CDR2 (germline): DFQATT, SNEGSKA (reference sequence). Written as DNA, the CDR3 is TGCAGTGCTATCCCTGCGGCCCAGTACTTC. It is translated as CSAIPAAQYF.

This clonotype was observed many times. The V call is TRBV28, the J call TRBJ2-1; 10 nucleotides agree with TRBD1. Germline-derived CDR1 and CDR2 are MDHEN and SYDVKM. The CDR3 has 16 residues. V trimming: 2 bases; J trimming: 2 bases; junction bases outside the gene matches: 3. CDR3 DNA sequence: TGTGCCAGCAGTTTAGGGGACAGGGGCACCTACAATGAGCAGTTCTTC. Protein: CASSLGDRGTYNEQFF.

This clonotype has just a few counts. The CDR3, as DNA: TGTGCCAGCAGCCCGGGCCGCCTCTACGAGCAGTACTTC. Amino acid sequence: CASSPGRLYEQYF. The chain joins TRBV5-6 to TRBJ2-7, with D hard to call. The V gene lost 4 bases and the J gene lost 3 bases, with 11 bases spanning the gap. This CDR3 has 13 residues. CDR1 and CDR2 from the germline V gene are SGHDT and YYEEEE.

The rearrangement uses TRBV20-1 and TRBJ1-2; D not certain. The CDR3 runs 13 residues. Germline CDR1 is DFQATT and CDR2 is SNEGSKA (reference sequence). Trimming left V 0 bases short and J 4 bases short, with 9 bases between. The CDR3 loop reads CSARDHETYGYTF. DNA of the CDR3: TGCAGTGCTAGAGATCATGAGACCTATGGCTACACCTTC.

There are many counts of this clonotype. This sequence joins TRBV20-1 and TRBJ1-1; D uncertain. This CDR3 region has 12 residues. CDR1 is DFQATT and CDR2 is SNEGSKA in the germline V gene (reference sequence). V dropped 3 bases and J dropped 0 bases, with 5 bases sitting between them. CDR3 DNA: TGCAGTGCTAGGCAGTTGAACACTGAAGCTTTCTTT. It encodes CSARQLNTEAFF.

This clonotype counts as hyperexpanded. The V call is TRBV10-3, the J call TRBJ1-2, with D tentatively TRBD1 (6 bases). This CDR3 spans 15 amino acids. The germline CDR1 and CDR2 sequences are ENHRY and SYGVKD. V shed 2 bases and J shed 2 bases, with 12 bases lying between them. CDR3 protein: CAISETGLPNYGYTF. The CDR3 DNA sequence: TGTGCCATCAGTGAGACAGGGCTTCCCAACTATGGCTACACCTTC.

This clonotype was observed many times. The V call is TRBV24-1, the J call TRBJ2-1; D unresolved. Germline CDR1 and CDR2: KGHDR and SFDVKD. Between the trimmed V and J ends, which lost 3 bases and 4 bases, there was a span of 9 bases. CDR3 length: 14 amino acids. The CDR3 protein is CATSDTRGYNEQFF. For the CDR3, the DNA is TGTGCCACCAGTGATACCCGCGGTTACAATGAGCAGTTCTTC.

This chain uses TRBV27 with TRBJ2-5, with D perhaps matching TRBD1 or TRBD2 (5 bases each). Germline-derived CDR1 and CDR2 are MNHEY and SMNVEV (reference sequence). Trimming stripped 4 bases from V and 5 bases from J, with 20 bases between. The CDR3 has 16 residues. CDR3 loop: CASSSIPGRWTETQYF. As DNA, the CDR3 is TGTGCCAGCAGTTCAATACCGGGACGTTGGACGGAGACCCAGTACTTC.

At least ten counts were recorded for this clonotype. V usage is TRBV4-1 and J usage is TRBJ2-3; D not resolved. Trimming took off 0 bases at V and 4 bases at J, with 14 bases between the two ends. The CDR3 is 16 residues long. The germline V gene encodes CDR1 MGHRA and CDR2 YSYEKL. CDR3 sequence: CASSQDRWVGADTQYF. CDR3 nucleotides: TGCGCCAGCAGCCAAGATCGATGGGTGGGCGCAGATACGCAGTATTTT.

This clonotype showed up just a few times. V usage is TRBV6-2 or TRBV6-3 and J usage is TRBJ2-5; 11 nucleotides align to TRBD2. Germline V gene lookup returns CDR1 MNHEY and CDR2 SVGEGT. The CDR3 totals 15 residues. With 6 bases clipped from V and 6 bases from J, the junction kept 9 bases outside the gene matches. The CDR3, as DNA: TGTGCCAGCAGCCTACTAGCGGGAGTGTGGAAGACCCAGTACTTC. Translated, it gives CASSLLAGVWKTQYF.

The J gene is TRBJ2-1, the V gene TRBV7-2; 13 bases fit TRBD2. There are 17 residues in the CDR3. V trimming: 5 bases; J trimming: 7 bases; junction bases outside the gene matches: 11. In germline, CDR1 is SGHTA, CDR2 FQGNSA. The CDR3 sequence is CASSALTLAGGPNEQFF. The CDR3 DNA is TGTGCCAGCAGCGCGCTCACACTAGCGGGAGGGCCTAATGAGCAGTTCTTC.

The chain carries TRBV24-1 and TRBJ2-5; D perhaps matches TRBD2 (5 bases). Germline loops: CDR1 KGHDR, CDR2 SFDVKD. This CDR3 contains 15 residues. With 0 bases removed from V and 5 bases from J, the gap between germline ends came to 12 bases. The CDR3 DNA follows: TGTGCCACCAGTGATTTGAGGACCAGAGGGGAGACCCAGTACTTC. Translation: CATSDLRTRGETQYF.